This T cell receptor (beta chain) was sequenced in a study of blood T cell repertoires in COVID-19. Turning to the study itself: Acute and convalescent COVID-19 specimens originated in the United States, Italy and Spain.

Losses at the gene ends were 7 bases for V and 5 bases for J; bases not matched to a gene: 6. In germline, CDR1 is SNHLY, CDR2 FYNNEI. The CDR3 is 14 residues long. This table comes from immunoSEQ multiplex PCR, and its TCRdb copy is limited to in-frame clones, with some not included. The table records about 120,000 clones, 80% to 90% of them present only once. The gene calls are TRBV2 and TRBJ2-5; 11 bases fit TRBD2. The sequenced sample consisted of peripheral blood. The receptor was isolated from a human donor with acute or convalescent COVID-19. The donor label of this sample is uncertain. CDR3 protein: CASTLAGGRETQYF. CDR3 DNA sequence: TGTGCCAGCACCCTAGCGGGGGGAAGGGAGACCCAGTACTTC.